This section outlines one T cell receptor (beta chain) sequence together with its context. These data belong to a study of beta chain features in type 1 diabetes. The CDR3 extends over 14 amino acids. Germline CDR1 reads LGHNA; CDR2 reads YNFKEQ. Trimming pared 2 bases from V and 1 base from J, leaving 8 bases between. Expressed TCRB transcripts got sequenced, as all isolated RNA was reverse transcribed. The repertoire was sequenced with immunoSEQ multiplex PCR; TCRdb's copy has only in-frame clones and lacks some. The sample lists roughly 140,000 clones, under 60% occurring once. Sequencing was performed on Tregs from blood. This clonotype was sampled from a man in his late teens or twenties in good health. V gene TRBV4-2 combines with J gene TRBJ1-1; D is ambiguous. The CDR3, as DNA: TGTGCCAGCAGCCAACTGGGAGAGAACACTGAAGCTTTCTTT. Translating it yields CASSQLGENTEAFF.